This TCR beta chain was sequenced for a study of cytomegalovirus exposure and HLA in healthy donors. The CDR3 is made up of 15 amino acids. Germline trimming cut 10 bases from V and 1 base from J; bases unmatched to any gene: 8. The V gene's germline CDR1 is SEHNR and CDR2 FQNEAQ (reference sequence). 60 Vbeta and 13 Jbeta primers were used in PCR. Sequenced by immunoSEQ multiplex PCR; TCRdb stores in-frame clones only, minus some. The sample lists 200,000 or so clones, approximately 85% seen once, with 6.5% in the top ten. The receptor was derived from a woman aged 45-60 years in good health and CMV-seropositive. The sequenced material came from PBMCs. V usage is TRBV7-9 and J usage is TRBJ2-2; 8 positions match TRBD1. This chain's CDR3 is CATLDRGWNTGELFF. CDR3 DNA: TGTGCCACCTTAGACAGGGGTTGGAACACCGGGGAGCTGTTTTTT.